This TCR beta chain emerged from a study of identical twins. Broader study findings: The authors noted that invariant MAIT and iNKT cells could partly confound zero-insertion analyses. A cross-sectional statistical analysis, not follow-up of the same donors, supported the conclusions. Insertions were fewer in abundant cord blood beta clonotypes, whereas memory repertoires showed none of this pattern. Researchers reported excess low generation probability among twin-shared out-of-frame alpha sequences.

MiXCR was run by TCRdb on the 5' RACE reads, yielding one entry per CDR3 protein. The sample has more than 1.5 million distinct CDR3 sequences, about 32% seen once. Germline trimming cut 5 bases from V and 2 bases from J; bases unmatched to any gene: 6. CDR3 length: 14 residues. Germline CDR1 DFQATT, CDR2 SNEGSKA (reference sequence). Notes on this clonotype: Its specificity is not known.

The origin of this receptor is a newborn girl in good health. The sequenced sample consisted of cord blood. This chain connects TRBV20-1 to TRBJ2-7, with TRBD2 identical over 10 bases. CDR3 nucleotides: TGCAGTGCTCCTCCCGGGACTAGCGCCTACGAGCAGTACTTC. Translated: CSAPPGTSAYEQYF.